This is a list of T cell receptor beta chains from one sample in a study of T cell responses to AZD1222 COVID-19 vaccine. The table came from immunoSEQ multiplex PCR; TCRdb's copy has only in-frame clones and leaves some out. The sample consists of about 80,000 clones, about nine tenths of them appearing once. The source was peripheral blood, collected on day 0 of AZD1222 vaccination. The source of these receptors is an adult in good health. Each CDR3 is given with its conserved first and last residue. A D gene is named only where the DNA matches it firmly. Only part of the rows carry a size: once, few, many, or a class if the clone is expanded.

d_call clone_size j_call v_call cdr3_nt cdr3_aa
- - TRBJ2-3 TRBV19 TGTGCCAGTAGTATGCGAGCTACAGGAGGGACAGATACGCAGTATTTT CASSMRATGGTDTQYF
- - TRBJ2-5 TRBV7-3 TGTGCCAGCAGCCCCATGAGGTCCGAGACCCAGTACTTC CASSPMRSETQYF
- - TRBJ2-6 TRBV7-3 TGTGCCAGCAGCTTAGACGGGCTTGGGGCCAACGTCCTGACTTTC CASSLDGLGANVLTF
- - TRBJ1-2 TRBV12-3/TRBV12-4 TGTGCCAGCAGCCCCCAGAGCTTCGGCTACACCTTC CASSPQSFGYTF
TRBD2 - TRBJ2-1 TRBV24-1 TGTGCCACCAGTGGACCCTCGTCGAGCGGGAGCGGGGGCAATGAGCAGTTCTTC CATSGPSSSGSGGNEQFF
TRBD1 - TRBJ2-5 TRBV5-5 TGTGCCAGCAGCTCGGGACAGGGGATCGGAGAGACCCAGTACTTC CASSSGQGIGETQYF
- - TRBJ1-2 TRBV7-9 TGTGCCAGCAGCCCCCAGGGGAACTATGGCTACACCTTC CASSPQGNYGYTF
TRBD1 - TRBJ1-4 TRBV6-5 TGTGCCAGCAGTTCATCGGCAGGGGGAGGAGAAAAACTGTTTTTT CASSSSAGGGEKLFF
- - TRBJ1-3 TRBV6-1 TGTGCCAGCAGTGATCGGACTGGGCCCTCTGGAAACACCATATATTTT CASSDRTGPSGNTIYF
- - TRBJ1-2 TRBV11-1 TGTGCCAGCAGCTTAGGAAGAGACTATGGCTACACCTTC CASSLGRDYGYTF
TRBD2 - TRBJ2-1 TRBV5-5 TGTGCCAGCAACCCGGGGGCTAGCGGGACCAATGAGCAGTTCTTC CASNPGASGTNEQFF
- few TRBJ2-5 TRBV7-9 TGTGCCAGCAGCTTAGGTGGGGTTGTGGGAGAGACCCAGTACTTC CASSLGGVVGETQYF
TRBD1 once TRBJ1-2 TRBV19 TGTGCCAGTATGCGGTCGACAGGGGACTATGGCTACACCTTC CASMRSTGDYGYTF
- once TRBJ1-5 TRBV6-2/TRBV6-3 TGTGCCAGCAGTTACCGACTCTCCGGTAGACAGCCCCAGCATTTT CASSYRLSGRQPQHF
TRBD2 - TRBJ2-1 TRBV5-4 TGTGCCAGCAGCTTACTAGCGGGAGGCCACAATGAGCAGTTCTTC CASSLLAGGHNEQFF
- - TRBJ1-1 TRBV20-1 TGCAGTGCCGAATTCAGCGGCGGGGCTTTCTTT CSAEFSGGAFF
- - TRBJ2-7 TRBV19 TGTGCCAGTAGGGACCTAGCCTACGAGCAGTACTTC CASRDLAYEQYF
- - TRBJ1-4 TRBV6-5 TGTGCCAGCAGTCTCTCTACCAATGAAAAACTGTTTTTT CASSLSTNEKLFF
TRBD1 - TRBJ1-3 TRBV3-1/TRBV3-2 TGTGCCAGCAGCCGGGACAGTAGTGGAAACACCATATATTTT CASSRDSSGNTIYF
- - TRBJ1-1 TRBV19 TGTGCCAGTAGTATGGACACAATCACTGAAGCTTTCTTT CASSMDTITEAFF
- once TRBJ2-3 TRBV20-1 TGCAGTGCTAGTCTGCAGGACACGCAGTATTTT CSASLQDTQYF